This T cell receptor beta chain was sequenced in a study of cytomegalovirus exposure and HLA in healthy donors. A multiplex PCR was run with 60 Vbeta primers and 13 Jbeta primers. In the original processing: An analysis that came later counted 80 million or so unique TCR beta chains, around 10 million shared. The data were produced by immunoSEQ multiplex PCR, yet TCRdb's version contains in-frame clones alone and is incomplete. V and J calls and clone size are copied from that table; D and trimming were computed from the DNA. The sample has 130,000 or so clones, approximately 78% seen once. Germline V gives CDR1 MDHEN, CDR2 SYDVKM. After removal of 3 bases from V and 3 bases from J, the junction contained 2 bases not matched to a gene. CDR3 length equals 14 residues.

V is TRBV28 and J is TRBJ1-2, with TRBD1 identical over 9 bases. The receptor's source is a man aged 18 to 29 in good health and CMV-seropositive. Input material: PBMCs. In DNA form, the CDR3 reads TGTGCCAGCAGTTTTGACAGGGGGTACTATGGCTACACCTTC. Translation: CASSFDRGYYGYTF.